This T cell receptor (beta chain) comes out of a study of beta chain features in type 1 diabetes. As for this clone: Its antigen is not identified.

Regarding the study as a whole: In the patient group, naive, central memory and Treg TCRB repertoires seemed more alike than in the healthy donor group. Any HLA-type effect on TCRB rearrangement remained unresolved here. Within each of all four CD4+ subsets, Type 1 diabetes patients had TCRB CDR3s that were moderately but significantly shorter.

Investigators reverse transcribed all isolated RNA, so they sequenced expressed TCRB transcripts. Assay used: immunoSEQ multiplex PCR; TCRdb lists only in-frame clones, some missing. The table shows some 240,000 clones, with around 15% occurring only once. Blood was collected once per donor into heparin, averaging approximately 0.12 L. CDR3 length: 13 residues. The ends were cut back, 3 bases at V and 7 bases at J, with 12 bases in the middle. The germline V gene encodes CDR1 MGHRA and CDR2 YSYEKL. The sequencing input was naive CD4+ T cells from blood. The chain has TRBV4-1 and TRBJ1-1, with D perhaps matching TRBD1 (6 bases). This TCR was sampled from a man aged 25 to 40 with type 1 diabetes. CDR3: CASSHGTSIEAFF. The CDR3 DNA follows: TGCGCCAGCAGCCACGGGACATCTATTGAAGCTTTCTTT.